The 31 T cell receptor beta chains below come from one sample, sequenced in a study of Ad26.COV2.S vaccination and SARS-CoV-2 variants. Described treatment: some 20 received Ad26.COV2.S at low or high dose, single or two shots; several received placebo; per-sample allocation not given. The samples were gathered on day 63 after the first injection of vaccine or placebo. TCRdb keeps only in-frame clones here, not all; method: immunoSEQ multiplex PCR. The sample includes hundreds of thousands of clones, about 89% of them seen just once. The sample in question was peripheral blood, obtained in a trial of Ad26.COV2.S vaccine versus placebo. The receptor set was obtained from a person aged 18-60 years who received the Ad26.COV2.S COVID-19 vaccine or a placebo.

The chain carries TRBV4-1 and TRBJ1-2, with 12 bases matching TRBD1. The germline gives CDR1 MGHRA, CDR2 YSYEKL. With V trimmed by 1 base and J by 5 bases, 8 bases remained unmatched. The CDR3 spans 17 residues. CDR3 sequence (DNA): TGCGCCAGCAGCCAAGGAGGTGGGACAGGGGGCCGGTATGGCTACACCTTC. This translates into CASSQGGGTGGRYGYTF.

This chain joins TRBV18 and TRBJ1-2; D gene uncertain. The CDR3 is 14 amino acids. CDR1 is KGHSH, CDR2 LQKENI, per germline. With 0 bases removed from V and 2 bases from J, the gap between germline ends came to 7 bases. The CDR3 here is CASSPPSQNYGYTF. The CDR3 DNA reads TGTGCCAGCTCACCACCTTCACAGAACTATGGCTACACCTTC.

This chain uses TRBV7-9 with TRBJ1-2, with D unclear. V was trimmed by 5 bases and J by 5 bases, leaving 15 bases between them. Germline V lookup: CDR1 SEHNR, CDR2 FQNEAQ (reference sequence). CDR3 length: 14 amino acids. The DNA for the CDR3 is TGTGCCAGCAGCCGAGAGACTGCTGCGTATGGCTACACCTTC. It translates to CASSRETAAYGYTF.

J is TRBJ2-3 and V is TRBV28; D call uncertain. The V end lost 6 bases, the J end lost 3 bases, and 7 bases lay between the germline ends. The CDR3 has 12 amino acids. Germline V gene sequence: CDR1 MDHEN, CDR2 SYDVKM. Here the CDR3 DNA reads TGTGCCAGCAGCCCCGTAACAGATACGCAGTATTTT. Its protein product is CASSPVTDTQYF.

The chain has TRBV27 and TRBJ2-3; the D is unclear. Germline-derived CDR1 and CDR2 are MNHEY and SMNVEV (reference sequence). The CDR3 runs to 13 residues. V lost 0 bases, J lost 6 bases, and 7 bases lay in between. The CDR3 sequence is CASSLSDGDTQYF. The CDR3 DNA reads as TGTGCCAGCAGTTTATCTGACGGCGATACGCAGTATTTT.

Only a few counts were recorded for this clone. The chain couples TRBV10-3 to TRBJ2-1; 11 nucleotides agree with TRBD1. The CDR3 covers 14 residues. V trimming: 4 bases; J trimming: 7 bases; junction bases outside the gene matches: 3. CDR1 ENHRY and CDR2 SYGVKD come from the germline V gene. CDR3 coding DNA: TGTGCCATCAGTGTAGGGACAGGGGGTAATGAGCAGTTCTTC. Amino acids: CAISVGTGGNEQFF.

This chain joins TRBV11-1 and TRBJ2-7; TRBD2 matches 8 bases. Unmatched junction bases numbered 8, after V lost 1 base and J lost 6 bases. From germline, CDR1 is SGHAT and CDR2 FQDESV (reference sequence). The CDR3 is 15 amino acids. The CDR3 here is CASSLDRGGLSEQYF. The DNA for the CDR3 is TGTGCCAGCAGCTTAGATCGGGGGGGCTTGAGCGAGCAGTACTTC.

J is TRBJ2-1 and V is TRBV2; maybe TRBD2 (5 bases). Trimming left V 7 bases short and J 5 bases short, with 18 bases between. The CDR3 runs to 15 residues. CDR1 and CDR2 from the germline V gene are SNHLY and FYNNEI. The CDR3 loop is CASTPGSSRNNEQFF. The CDR3 DNA sequence: TGTGCCAGCACCCCCGGTTCTAGCAGAAACAATGAGCAGTTCTTC. Full variable domain (remainder filled in from reference TRBV2 and TRBJ2-1): EPEVTQTPSHQVTQMGQEVILRCVPISNHLYFYWYRQILGQKVEFLVSFYNNEISEKSEIFDDQFSVERPDGSNFTLKIRSTKLEDSAMYFCASTPGSSRNNEQFFGPGTRLTVL.

This sequence joins TRBV6-5 and TRBJ2-5; 8 nucleotides align to TRBD2. CDR3 length: 13 amino acids. CDR1 is MNHEY, CDR2 SVGAGI, per germline. J was trimmed by 5 bases and V by 10 bases; bases with no gene match: 9. This chain's CDR3 is CATQRGLGETQYF. The CDR3 DNA reads TGTGCCACCCAGCGGGGGCTAGGGGAGACCCAGTACTTC.

V is TRBV2 and J is TRBJ2-6; D ambiguous. Germline V gene data show CDR1 as SNHLY and CDR2 as FYNNEI. Trimming pared 6 bases from V and 0 bases from J, leaving 6 bases between. The CDR3 is made up of 14 amino acids. CDR3 sequence: CASRSVSGANVLTF. The CDR3 nucleotides are TGTGCCAGCAGGTCGGTCTCTGGGGCCAACGTCCTGACTTTC.

This clone was seen just once. The V gene is TRBV27, the J gene TRBJ1-2, with D unclear. The V gene's germline CDR1 is MNHEY and CDR2 SMNVEV (reference sequence). The CDR3 covers 18 residues. Trimming removed 5 bases at V and 7 bases at J, with 29 bases between. The CDR3 loop reads CASSQRSSGNIGLIGYTF. CDR3 bases: TGTGCCAGCAGTCAGAGAAGCTCCGGGAACATTGGCCTCATTGGCTACACCTTC.

The V gene is TRBV3-1 (or the pseudogene TRBV3-2), the J gene TRBJ2-7; 7 bases match TRBD2. Germline V lookup: CDR1 LGHDT, CDR2 YNNKEL (reference sequence). The CDR3 has 15 amino acids. The junction had 11 bases not matched to a gene; V was cut back by 4 bases and J by 5 bases. The chain's CDR3 is CASSPPSAGANEQYF. The CDR3 nucleotides are TGTGCCAGCAGCCCTCCTTCGGCGGGAGCTAACGAGCAGTACTTC.

The J gene is TRBJ2-3, the V gene TRBV2; TRBD2 matches 13 bases. Trimming at V came to 4 bases and at J to 5 bases, leaving 3 bases not matched to a gene. Germline V gives CDR1 SNHLY, CDR2 FYNNEI. The length of the CDR3 is 15 residues. CDR3 nucleotides: TGTGCCAGCAGTGTCGGGACTAGCGGGAAAGATACGCAGTATTTT. It yields the protein CASSVGTSGKDTQYF.

The chain couples TRBV30 to TRBJ1-6, with D uncertain. The CDR3 consists of 14 residues. Germline-derived CDR1 and CDR2 are GTSNPN and SVGIG (reference sequence). The V end was cut by 8 bases, the J end by 7 bases, with 18 bases between. The CDR3 DNA is TGTGCCCTGAACCACCTTACGGGGAATTCACCCCTCCACTTT. Translating it yields CALNHLTGNSPLHF.

The chain uses TRBV6-5 and TRBJ2-2; tentatively, D is TRBD1 or TRBD2 (5 bases each). CDR1 is MNHEY, CDR2 SVGAGI, per germline. V gave up 4 bases and J gave up 5 bases, with 17 bases separating them. This CDR3 contains 16 residues. In nucleotides, the CDR3 is TGTGCCAGCAGTTCCGTCGGGACGACGCGGACCGGGGAGCTGTTTTTT. Translated: CASSSVGTTRTGELFF.

The rearrangement links TRBV30 to TRBJ2-1; 8 bases fit TRBD1. V gave up 0 bases and J gave up 9 bases; unmatched junction bases: 13. Germline V gives CDR1 GTSNPN, CDR2 SVGIG (reference sequence). The CDR3 length is 16 residues. The CDR3 loop is CAWSVGWGQAFSEQFF. DNA for the CDR3: TGTGCCTGGAGTGTAGGGTGGGGACAGGCGTTTTCTGAGCAGTTCTTC.

This rearrangement joins TRBV5-4 to TRBJ1-2; D may be TRBD1 (5 bases). Trimming pared 0 bases from V and 7 bases from J, leaving 13 bases between. Germline-derived CDR1 and CDR2 are SGHNT and YYREEE (reference sequence). The CDR3 loop spans 14 amino acids. In DNA form, the CDR3 reads TGTGCCAGCAGCTTGGGGCAGGGAGACAGTGGCTACACCTTC. Translated, it gives CASSLGQGDSGYTF.

The chain recombines TRBV18 with TRBJ1-1; a weak D match, TRBD1 (6 bases). Germline CDR1 reads KGHSH; CDR2 reads LQKENI. This CDR3 contains 16 residues. Trimming took off 5 bases at V and 0 bases at J, with 16 bases between the two ends. The CDR3 spells CASSEIEGHMNTEAFF. The CDR3 region has the DNA TGTGCCAGCTCAGAAATCGAGGGACACATGAACACTGAAGCTTTCTTT.

The gene calls are TRBV4-1 and TRBJ2-1; D is possibly TRBD1 (7 bases). V dropped 5 bases and J dropped 10 bases, with 15 bases sitting between them. The CDR3 has 13 residues. Germline CDR1 is MGHRA and CDR2 is YSYEKL. The CDR3: CASSDEEGAEQFF. The CDR3, as DNA: TGCGCCAGCAGCGACGAGGAGGGGGCGGAGCAGTTCTTC.

The V gene is TRBV5-1, the J gene TRBJ2-5; D gene unclear. With 9 bases removed from V and 2 bases from J, the gap between germline ends came to 14 bases. The CDR3 runs to 13 residues. Germline CDR1 and CDR2: SGHRS and YFSETQ. CDR3 DNA sequence: TGCGCCACTCCTAGGCGGAAACAAGAGACCCAGTACTTC. This codes for CATPRRKQETQYF.

The chain carries TRBV15 and TRBJ1-6; D is perhaps TRBD1 (5 bases). This CDR3 region has 15 residues. Trimming took 0 bases from V and 9 from J, leaving 12 bases between them. CDR1 is LNHNV and CDR2 is YYDKDF in the germline V gene (reference sequence). CDR3 sequence (DNA): TGTGCCACCAGCAGAGAAACGGACACTTCTTCACCCCTCCACTTT. This sequence encodes CATSRETDTSSPLHF.

The chain joins TRBV27 to TRBJ2-1; TRBD1 matches 7 bases. The CDR3 is 12 residues long. From germline, CDR1 is MNHEY and CDR2 SMNVEV (reference sequence). V was clipped by 4 bases and J by 9 bases; unmatched bases: 3. This chain's CDR3 is CASSYRGREQFF. For the CDR3, the DNA is TGTGCCAGCAGTTACAGGGGCCGTGAGCAGTTCTTC.

J is TRBJ1-4 and V is TRBV18, with D possibly matching TRBD1 (6 bases). Germline assignment: CDR1 KGHSH and CDR2 LQKENI. There are 14 residues in the CDR3. Trimming removed 5 bases at V and 9 bases at J, with 16 bases between. The CDR3 sequence is CASSNSGTPKKLFF. CDR3 bases: TGTGCCAGCTCAAACTCCGGGACACCAAAAAAACTGTTTTTT. Full variable domain (remainder filled in from reference TRBV18 and TRBJ1-4): NAGVMQNPRHLVRRRGQEARLRCSPMKGHSHVYWYRQLPEEGLKFMVYLQKENIIDESGMPKERFSAEFPKEGPSILRIQQVVRGDSAAYFCASSNSGTPKKLFFGSGTQLSVL.

The chain joins TRBV7-2 to TRBJ2-7; the match to TRBD1 covers 8 bases. In germline, CDR1 is SGHTA, CDR2 FQGNSA. The junction had 2 bases not matched to a gene; V was cut back by 5 bases and J by 5 bases. This CDR3 spans 12 amino acids. The CDR3 DNA follows: TGTGCCAGCAGCCAGACAGGGGACGAGCAGTACTTC. Protein sequence: CASSQTGDEQYF.

The chain links TRBV9 to TRBJ2-2; tentatively, D is TRBD1 (6 bases). This CDR3 has 15 amino acids. Germline values: CDR1 SGDLS, CDR2 YYNGEE. V gave up 4 bases and J gave up 1 base, with 11 bases separating them. In DNA form, the CDR3 reads TGTGCCAGCAGCTCCGGGACATTGAACACCGGGGAGCTGTTTTTT. Its protein is CASSSGTLNTGELFF.

V usage is TRBV6-5 and J usage is TRBJ1-5, with a possible D match to TRBD1 (5 bases). The CDR3 loop spans 12 amino acids. The V end was cut by 6 bases, the J end by 9 bases, with 12 bases between. Per germline, CDR1 MNHEY and CDR2 SVGAGI. CDR3 region: CASRSPGGPQHF. For the CDR3, the DNA is TGTGCCAGCAGGTCACCCGGGGGGCCCCAGCATTTT.

The CDR3 protein is CASSRTGTAYQETQYF. CDR3 nucleotides: TGTGCCAGTAGCAGAACCGGGACGGCGTACCAAGAGACCCAGTACTTC. V is TRBV19 and J is TRBJ2-5, with D possibly being TRBD1 or TRBD2 (5 bases each). Germline loops: CDR1 LNHDA, CDR2 SQIVND (reference sequence). The CDR3 extends over 16 amino acids. V was clipped by 6 bases and J by 0 bases, with 17 bases between them. Full variable domain (missing parts from reference TRBV19 and TRBJ2-5): DGGITQSPKYLFRKEGQNVTLSCEQNLNHDAMYWYRQDPGQGLRLIYYSQIVNDFQKGDIAEGYSVSREKKESFPLTVTSAQKNPTAFYLCASSRTGTAYQETQYFGPGTRLLVL.

The chain combines TRBV10-3 with TRBJ1-1, with D perhaps matching TRBD1 (5 bases). The V gene lost 0 bases and the J gene lost 2 bases, with 16 bases spanning the gap. The CDR3 sequence is 17 residues long. Per the germline V gene, CDR1 is ENHRY and CDR2 is SYGVKD. The CDR3 protein is CAISESGPGTPNTEAFF. CDR3 DNA sequence: TGTGCCATCAGTGAGTCAGGTCCAGGGACCCCTAACACTGAAGCTTTCTTT.

The chain is built from TRBV12-3 or TRBV12-4 and TRBJ1-2; D is ambiguous. V was pared by 3 bases and J by 0 bases, with 5 bases between. This CDR3 contains 13 residues. The CDR3 region has the DNA TGTGCCAGCAGTTTGGGGTCTAACTATGGCTACACCTTC. Its translation: CASSLGSNYGYTF.

This clone has only a few counts. The rearrangement uses TRBV19 and TRBJ1-1; D remains ambiguous. V shed 0 bases and J shed 1 base, with 9 bases lying between them. CDR3 length: 15 residues. In germline, CDR1 is LNHDA, CDR2 SQIVND (reference sequence). DNA of the CDR3: TGTGCCAGTAGTATAGATCAAGACGGGAACACTGAAGCTTTCTTT. Translated: CASSIDQDGNTEAFF.

V and J are TRBV6-5 and TRBJ1-3; D unresolved. Germline V CDR1 and CDR2: MNHEY, SVGAGI. This CDR3 is built from 14 residues. V gave up 5 bases and J gave up 3 bases, with 11 bases separating them. CDR3 in amino acids: CASSQTGGGNTIYF. DNA of the CDR3: TGTGCCAGCAGTCAGACTGGAGGTGGAAACACCATATATTTT.